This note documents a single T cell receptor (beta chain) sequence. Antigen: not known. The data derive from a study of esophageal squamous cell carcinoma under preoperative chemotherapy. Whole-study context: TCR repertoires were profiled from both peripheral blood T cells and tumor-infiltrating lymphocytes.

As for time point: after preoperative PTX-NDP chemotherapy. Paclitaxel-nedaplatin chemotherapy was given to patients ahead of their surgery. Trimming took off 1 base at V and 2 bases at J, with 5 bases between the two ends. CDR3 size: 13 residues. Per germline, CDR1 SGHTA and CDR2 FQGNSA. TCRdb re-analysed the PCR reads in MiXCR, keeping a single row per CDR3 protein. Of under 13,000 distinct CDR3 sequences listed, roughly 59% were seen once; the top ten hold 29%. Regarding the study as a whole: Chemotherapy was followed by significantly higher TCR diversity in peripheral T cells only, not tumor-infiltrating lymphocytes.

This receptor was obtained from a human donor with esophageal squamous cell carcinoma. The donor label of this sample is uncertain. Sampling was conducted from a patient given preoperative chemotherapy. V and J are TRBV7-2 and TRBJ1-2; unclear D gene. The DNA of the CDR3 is TGTGCCAGCAGCTTAGACAAGAACTATGGCTACACCTTC. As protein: CASSLDKNYGYTF. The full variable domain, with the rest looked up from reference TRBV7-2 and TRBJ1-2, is GAGVSQSPSNKVTEKGKDVELRCDPISGHTALYWYRQSLGQGLEFLIYFQGNSAPDKSGLPSDRFSAERTGGSVSTLTIQRTQQEDSAVYLCASSLDKNYGYTFGSGTRLTVV.